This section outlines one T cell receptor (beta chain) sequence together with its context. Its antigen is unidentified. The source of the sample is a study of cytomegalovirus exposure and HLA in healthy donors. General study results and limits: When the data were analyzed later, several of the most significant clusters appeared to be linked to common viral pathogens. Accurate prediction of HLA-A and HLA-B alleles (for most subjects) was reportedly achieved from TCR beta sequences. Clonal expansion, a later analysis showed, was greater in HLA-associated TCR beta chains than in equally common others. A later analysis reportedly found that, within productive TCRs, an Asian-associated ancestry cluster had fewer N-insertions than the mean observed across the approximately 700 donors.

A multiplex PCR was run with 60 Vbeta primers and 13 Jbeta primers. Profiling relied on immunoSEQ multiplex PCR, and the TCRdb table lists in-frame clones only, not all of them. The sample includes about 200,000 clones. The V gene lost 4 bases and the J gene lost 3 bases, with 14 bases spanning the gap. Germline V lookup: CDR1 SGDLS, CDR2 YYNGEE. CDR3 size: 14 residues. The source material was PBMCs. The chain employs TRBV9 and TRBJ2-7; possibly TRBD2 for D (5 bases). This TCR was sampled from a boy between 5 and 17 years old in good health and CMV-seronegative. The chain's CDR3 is CASSPTREYYEQYF. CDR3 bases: TGTGCCAGCAGCCCAACCCGGGAATACTACGAGCAGTACTTC.